One and the same sample provided the 24 T cell receptor beta chains below, sequenced in a study of T cells in Graves' hyperthyroidism and ophthalmopathy. TCR beta CDR3 region amplification was performed from RNA transcripts. The TCR CDR3 first-round RT-PCR relied on the HTBI primer set. TCRdb re-analysed the multiplex PCR reads in MiXCR, keeping a single row per CDR3 protein. Of under 400,000 distinct CDR3 sequences listed, 15% to 17% are singletons. Source material: blood. The receptors here all came from a woman aged 18-29 years with Graves' hyperthyroidism that later progressed to Graves' ophthalmopathy.

This clonotype was found many times. The V gene is TRBV6-6, the J gene TRBJ2-1; possible D gene TRBD1, 6 bases. CDR1 and CDR2 (germline): MNHNY, SVGAGI (reference sequence). The CDR3 covers 17 residues. With 0 bases removed from V and 0 bases from J, the gap between germline ends came to 12 bases. DNA for the CDR3: TGTGCCAGCAGTTACTCCGGGACATTCCACTCCTACAATGAGCAGTTCTTC. This gives the protein CASSYSGTFHSYNEQFF.

This clonotype turned up a few times. This CDR3 reads CAISDPSRRTSNQPQHF. DNA for the CDR3: TGTGCCATCAGTGACCCCTCTAGACGGACTAGCAATCAGCCCCAGCATTTT. V usage is TRBV10-3 and J usage is TRBJ1-5, with no clear D. Germline V gives CDR1 ENHRY, CDR2 SYGVKD. The CDR3 runs to 17 residues. Deletions cut 3 bases from V and 0 bases from J, with 15 bases between.

As concerns this clonotype: One end of the junction varies from germline; a read error may be responsible. The chain employs TRBV14 and TRBJ2-4; unclear D gene. CDR3 size: 14 residues. Germline CDR1 is SGHDN and CDR2 is FVKESK. The CDR3 coding sequence is TGTGCCAGCAGCCAAGCACCGGAAAAAAACATTCAGCACTTC. This codes for CASSQAPEKNIQHF.

This clonotype turned up a few times. This rearrangement joins TRBV4-3 to TRBJ2-3; weak D call: TRBD2 (6 bases). The CDR3 has 15 residues. Trimming removed 0 bases from V and 4 bases from J, with 11 bases in between. CDR1 and CDR2 from the germline V gene are LGHNA and YSLEER. The CDR3 DNA reads as TGCGCCAGCAGCCAAGATGCGGGACCGGCAGATACGCAGTATTTT. This sequence encodes CASSQDAGPADTQYF.

The CDR3 DNA follows: TGTGCCAGCAGCCAAGTAACCTATAATTCACCCCTCCACTTT. Encoded protein: CASSQVTYNSPLHF. The chain has TRBV3-1 and TRBJ1-6; D ambiguous. V was shortened by 1 base and J by 2 bases, with 3 bases between the two germline ends. The CDR3 totals 14 residues. Per the germline V gene, CDR1 is LGHDT and CDR2 is YNNKEL (reference sequence).

This clonotype was counted many times. This chain joins TRBV27 and TRBJ1-1; D is unresolved. The germline gives CDR1 MNHEY, CDR2 SMNVEV (reference sequence). The ends were cut back, 5 bases at V and 5 bases at J, with 12 bases in the middle. This CDR3 is built from 13 residues. CDR3 in amino acids: CASSPILETEAFF. CDR3 sequence (DNA): TGTGCCAGCAGTCCAATACTGGAAACTGAAGCTTTCTTT.

This clonotype was found a few times. The rearrangement joins TRBV7-2 to TRBJ2-5; TRBD1 matches 8 bases. The germline V gene encodes CDR1 SGHTA and CDR2 FQGNSA. The CDR3 runs to 13 residues. The trim removed 5 bases at V and 9 bases at J, leaving 8 bases unmatched. The DNA of the CDR3 is TGTGCCAGCAGCCCGGACAGGGAGTCGGCCCAGTACTTC. It codes for CASSPDRESAQYF.

This clonotype was detected only a few times. The chain links TRBV30 to TRBJ1-5; D gene ambiguous. CDR3 length: 14 amino acids. V lost 1 base and J lost 0, with 7 bases in between. The V gene's germline CDR1 is GTSNPN and CDR2 SVGIG (reference sequence). DNA for the CDR3: TGTGCCTGGAGTGGAGGTAATAGCAATCAGCCCCAGCATTTT. It encodes CAWSGGNSNQPQHF.

This clonotype was picked up many times. The V call is TRBV11-2, the J call TRBJ2-7, with a possible D match to TRBD2 (5 bases). The CDR3 length is 13 residues. Germline V gene sequence: CDR1 SGHAT, CDR2 FQNNGV. Trimming left V 2 bases short and J 6 bases short, with 11 bases between. The CDR3 bases are TGTGCCAGCAGCTTAATCGGAGGCCTCGAGCAGTACTTC. Encoded protein: CASSLIGGLEQYF. Supplemented by reference TRBV11-2 and TRBJ2-7, the full variable domain reads EAGVAQSPRYKIIEKRQSVAFWCNPISGHATLYWYQQILGQGPKLLIQFQNNGVVDDSQLPKDRFSAERLKGVDSTLKIQPAKLEDSAVYLCASSLIGGLEQYFGPGTRLTVT.

At least ten counts were recorded for this clonotype. The genes are TRBV5-1 and TRBJ2-3, with TRBD1 matching over 8 bases. V trimming: 1 base; J trimming: 3 bases; junction bases outside the gene matches: 4. Germline-derived CDR1 and CDR2 are SGHRS and YFSETQ. CDR3 size: 15 residues. The CDR3 loop is CASSLRQGLTDTQYF. CDR3 bases: TGCGCCAGCAGCTTGAGACAGGGGTTAACAGATACGCAGTATTTT.

This clonotype was detected many times. This chain joins TRBV28 and TRBJ2-1; TRBD2 matches 7 bases. Germline V gene lookup returns CDR1 MDHEN and CDR2 SYDVKM. With 6 bases clipped from V and 6 bases from J, the junction kept 11 bases outside the gene matches. The CDR3 contains 15 residues. CDR3 residues: CASSLGGVRLNEQFF. The CDR3 DNA is TGTGCCAGCAGCCTGGGGGGGGTGAGGCTCAATGAGCAGTTCTTC.

The J gene is TRBJ2-7, the V gene TRBV19; TRBD1 aligns across 12 bases. This CDR3 is built from 16 residues. The germline CDR1 and CDR2 sequences are LNHDA and SQIVND (reference sequence). V gave up 1 base and J gave up 5 bases; unmatched junction bases: 6. CDR3 in amino acids: CASSIVAGTGGHEQYF. The CDR3 DNA reads TGTGCCAGTAGTATAGTGGCCGGGACAGGGGGCCACGAGCAGTACTTC.

The sample holds many counts of this clonotype. The chain employs TRBV10-3 and TRBJ1-4; D is unclear. V lost 0 bases and J 3 bases, leaving 17 bases between the germline ends. The germline CDR1 and CDR2 sequences are ENHRY and SYGVKD. The CDR3 is 18 residues long. The CDR3 DNA follows: TGTGCCATCAGTGAGTCGATGCAGTCGACTATGGCTAATGAAAAACTGTTTTTT. Translating gives CAISESMQSTMANEKLFF.

With regard to this clonotype: A read error is possible here, since a much larger clone lies one base away. The V and J genes are TRBV15 and TRBJ2-7; D ambiguous. V dropped 0 bases and J dropped 6 bases, with 12 bases sitting between them. CDR1 is LNHNV, CDR2 YYDKDF, per germline (reference sequence). CDR3 length equals 14 residues. CDR3 in amino acids: CATSRDLRGCEQYF. The CDR3 DNA follows: TGTGCCACCAGCAGAGATCTACGAGGCTGCGAGCAGTACTTC.

The CDR3 protein is CASSLVADYKGQFF. The CDR3 DNA is TGCGCCAGCAGCTTGGTCGCGGACTATAAAGGGCAGTTCTTC. The chain employs TRBV5-1 and TRBJ2-1, with D possibly being TRBD2 (6 bases). The length of the CDR3 is 14 residues. Germline V gene lookup returns CDR1 SGHRS and CDR2 YFSETQ. V lost 0 bases and J 12 bases, leaving 16 bases between the germline ends. Full variable domain (missing parts from reference TRBV5-1 and TRBJ2-1): KAGVTQTPRYLIKTRGQQVTLSCSPISGHRSVSWYQQTPGQGLQFLFEYFSETQRNKGNFPGRFSGRQFSNSRSEMNVSTLELGDSALYLCASSLVADYKGQFFGPGTRLTVL.

The chain carries TRBV29-1 and TRBJ2-7, with D possibly matching TRBD2 (5 bases). Trimming removed 4 bases at V and 0 bases at J, with 7 bases between. Germline values: CDR1 SQVTM, CDR2 ANQGSEA. The CDR3 length is 12 residues. In nucleotides, the CDR3 is TGCAGCGTTGCCGGGATCTCCTACGAGCAGTACTTC. Amino acid sequence: CSVAGISYEQYF.

On this clonotype: A much bigger clone sits one base away, suggesting this may be a read error. V and J are TRBV27 and TRBJ2-1; 14 bases match TRBD2. The V gene's germline CDR1 is MNHEY and CDR2 SMNVEV (reference sequence). V dropped 3 bases and J dropped 7; count of bases not matched to a gene: 5. The CDR3 runs to 16 residues. CDR3 in DNA: TGTGCCAGCAGTTTCTTAGGGACTAGCGGGGGTAATGAGCAGTTCTTC. This sequence encodes CASSFLGTSGGNEQFF.

V is TRBV7-9 and J is TRBJ1-4; D remains ambiguous. The germline V gene has CDR1 SEHNR and CDR2 FQNEAQ (reference sequence). V was trimmed by 2 bases and J by 4 bases, leaving 17 bases between them. This CDR3 spans 17 amino acids. In nucleotides, the CDR3 is TGTGCCAGCAGCTTAAGTCGGTCAGGAAACGTTAATGAAAAACTGTTTTTT. Translation gives CASSLSRSGNVNEKLFF.

This chain joins TRBV20-1 and TRBJ2-2, with a tentative D call TRBD2 (6 bases). This CDR3 spans 16 amino acids. Trimming left V 2 bases short and J 1 base short, with 14 bases between. Germline-derived CDR1 and CDR2 are DFQATT and SNEGSKA (reference sequence). The CDR3 sequence: CSARTSKGGNTGELFF. The CDR3 nucleotides are TGCAGTGCTAGAACTAGTAAGGGAGGGAACACCGGGGAGCTGTTTTTT.

V usage is TRBV7-4 and J usage is TRBJ1-2, with a weak D call TRBD1 (5 bases). This CDR3 region has 14 residues. With 5 bases removed from V and 2 bases from J, the gap between germline ends came to 12 bases. In germline, CDR1 is SGHVT, CDR2 SQSDAQ. CDR3 sequence (DNA): TGTGCCAGCAGCAACCGGGACGGAAACTATGGCTACACCTTC. Protein product: CASSNRDGNYGYTF.

This clonotype was found a few times. This rearrangement joins TRBV20-1 to TRBJ1-6; TRBD1 matches 7 bases. The CDR3 covers 17 residues. The trim removed 0 bases at V and 4 bases at J, leaving 9 bases unmatched. CDR1 is DFQATT and CDR2 is SNEGSKA in the germline V gene (reference sequence). The CDR3 spells CSAREDWDSKYNSPLHF. In DNA form, the CDR3 reads TGCAGTGCTAGAGAGGATTGGGACAGCAAATATAATTCACCCCTCCACTTT.

This clonotype was recorded many times. The rearrangement links TRBV7-2 to TRBJ2-3, with a possible D match to TRBD2 (5 bases). The V end was cut by 5 bases, the J end by 2 bases, with 11 bases between. Per the germline V gene, CDR1 is SGHTA and CDR2 is FQGNSA. This CDR3 spans 14 amino acids. The CDR3 is CASSNLRDTDTQYF. CDR3 DNA sequence: TGTGCCAGCAGCAATCTACGGGACACAGATACGCAGTATTTT.

Ten or more counts support this clonotype. The chain is built from TRBV7-9 and TRBJ2-3; D remains ambiguous. The CDR3 contains 16 residues. Trimming removed 3 bases from V and 5 bases from J, with 18 bases in between. Germline V gene lookup returns CDR1 SEHNR and CDR2 FQNEAQ (reference sequence). CDR3: CASSFKPGMGRDTQYF. The CDR3 DNA is TGTGCCAGCAGCTTTAAGCCCGGTATGGGTAGAGATACGCAGTATTTT.

This clonotype was seen ten or more times. The chain carries TRBV18 and TRBJ2-1; either TRBD1 or TRBD2 may fit D (5 bases each). This CDR3 spans 13 amino acids. CDR1 and CDR2 from the germline V gene are KGHSH and LQKENI. Trimming shortened V by 5 bases and J by 8 bases, and 13 bases separated the two germline ends. CDR3 residues: CASSSRDGDEQFF. The CDR3 DNA follows: TGTGCCAGCTCATCTCGGGACGGCGATGAGCAGTTCTTC.